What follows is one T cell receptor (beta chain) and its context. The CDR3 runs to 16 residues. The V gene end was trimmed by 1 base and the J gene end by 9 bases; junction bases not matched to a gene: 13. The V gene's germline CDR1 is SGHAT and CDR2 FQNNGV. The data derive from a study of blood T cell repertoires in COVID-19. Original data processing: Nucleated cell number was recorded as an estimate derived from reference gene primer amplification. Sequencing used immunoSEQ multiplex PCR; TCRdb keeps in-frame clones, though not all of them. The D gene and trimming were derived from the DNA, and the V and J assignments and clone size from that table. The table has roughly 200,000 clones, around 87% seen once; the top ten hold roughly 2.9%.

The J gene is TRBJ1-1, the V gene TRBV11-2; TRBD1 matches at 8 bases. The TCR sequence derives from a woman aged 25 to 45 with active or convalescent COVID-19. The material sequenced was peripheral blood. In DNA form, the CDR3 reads TGTGCCAGCAGCTTAGTTTCAGGGGGCGCAGCCTTGAAAGCTTTCTTT. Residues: CASSLVSGGAALKAFF.